This TCR beta chain stems from a study of T cells after yellow fever vaccination. From germline, CDR1 is MRHNA and CDR2 SNTAGT. The V end lost 0 bases, the J end lost 9 bases, and 9 bases lay between the germline ends. The CDR3 totals 13 residues. This clonotype has more than one count but fewer than ten. Generation of TCR cDNA used 5'RACE template switching (which added a universal primer site and UMIs). TCRdb re-derived calls from the 5' RACE reads in MiXCR, one entry per CDR3 protein. This sample has 120,000 or so distinct CDR3 sequences; approximately 8.4% occur once, and the top ten carry 40%. The chain carries TRBV6-4 and TRBJ2-1, with D uncertain. This sample comprised CD8+ T cells sorted from PBMCs, obtained on the day of the yellow fever booster vaccination. This TCR came from a man between 18 and 35 years old who received the YFV17D yellow fever vaccine. The DNA for the CDR3 is TGTGCCAGCAGTGACTCGAATAGTGGTGAGCAGTTCTTC. This translates into CASSDSNSGEQFF.